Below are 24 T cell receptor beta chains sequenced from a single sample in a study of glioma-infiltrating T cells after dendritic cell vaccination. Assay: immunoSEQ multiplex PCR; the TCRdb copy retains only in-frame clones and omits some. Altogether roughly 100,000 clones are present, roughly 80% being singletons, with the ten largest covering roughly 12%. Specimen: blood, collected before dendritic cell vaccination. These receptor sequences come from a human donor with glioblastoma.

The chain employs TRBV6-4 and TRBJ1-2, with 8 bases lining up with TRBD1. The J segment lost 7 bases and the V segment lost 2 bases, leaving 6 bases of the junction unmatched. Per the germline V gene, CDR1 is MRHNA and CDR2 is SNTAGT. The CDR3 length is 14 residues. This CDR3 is CASSDTTGGAGYTF. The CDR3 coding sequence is TGTGCCAGCAGTGACACAACAGGGGGTGCTGGCTACACCTTC.

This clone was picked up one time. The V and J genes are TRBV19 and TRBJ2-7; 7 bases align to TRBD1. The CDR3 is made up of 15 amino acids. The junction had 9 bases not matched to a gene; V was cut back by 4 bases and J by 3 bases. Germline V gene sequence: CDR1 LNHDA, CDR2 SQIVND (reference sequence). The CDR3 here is CASSNGGQANYEQYF. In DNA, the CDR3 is TGTGCCAGTAGTAATGGTGGACAGGCGAACTACGAGCAGTACTTC.

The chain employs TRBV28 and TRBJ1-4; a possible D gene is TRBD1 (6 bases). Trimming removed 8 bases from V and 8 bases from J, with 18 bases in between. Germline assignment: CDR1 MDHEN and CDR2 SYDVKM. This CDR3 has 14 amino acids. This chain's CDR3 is CASSGGGLGEKLFF. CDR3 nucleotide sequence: TGTGCCAGCTCCGGCGGGGGCTTAGGGGAAAAACTGTTTTTT.

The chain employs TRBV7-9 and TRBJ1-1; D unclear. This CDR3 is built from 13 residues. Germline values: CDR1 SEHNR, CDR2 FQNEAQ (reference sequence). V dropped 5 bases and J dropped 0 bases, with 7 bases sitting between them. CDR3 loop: CASSHQVNTEAFF. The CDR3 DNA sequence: TGTGCCAGCAGCCACCAGGTGAACACTGAAGCTTTCTTT. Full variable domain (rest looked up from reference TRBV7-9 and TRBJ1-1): DTGVSQNPRHKITKRGQNVTFRCDPISEHNRLYWYRQTLGQGPEFLTYFQNEAQLEKSRLLSDRFSAERPKGSFSTLEIQRTEQGDSAMYLCASSHQVNTEAFFGQGTRLTVV.

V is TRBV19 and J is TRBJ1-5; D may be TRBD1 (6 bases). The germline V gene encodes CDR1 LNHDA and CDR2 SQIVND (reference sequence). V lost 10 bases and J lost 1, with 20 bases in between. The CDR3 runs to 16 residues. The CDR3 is CATRTAGVGSNQPQHF. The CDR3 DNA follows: TGTGCCACTAGAACGGCAGGGGTGGGGAGCAATCAGCCCCAGCATTTT.

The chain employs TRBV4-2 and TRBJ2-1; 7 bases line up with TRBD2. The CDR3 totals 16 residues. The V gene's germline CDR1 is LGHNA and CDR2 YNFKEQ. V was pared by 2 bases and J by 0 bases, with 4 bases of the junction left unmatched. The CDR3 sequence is CASSQTSVSSYNEQFF. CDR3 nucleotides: TGTGCCAGCAGCCAAACTAGCGTGAGCTCCTACAATGAGCAGTTCTTC.

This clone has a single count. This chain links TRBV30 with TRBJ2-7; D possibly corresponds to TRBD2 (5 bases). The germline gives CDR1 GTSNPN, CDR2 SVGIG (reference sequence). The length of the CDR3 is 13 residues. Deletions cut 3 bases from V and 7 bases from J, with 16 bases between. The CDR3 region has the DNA TGTGCCTGGAGCTCCGGGTTCCCGGGGGAGCAGTACTTC. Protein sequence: CAWSSGFPGEQYF.

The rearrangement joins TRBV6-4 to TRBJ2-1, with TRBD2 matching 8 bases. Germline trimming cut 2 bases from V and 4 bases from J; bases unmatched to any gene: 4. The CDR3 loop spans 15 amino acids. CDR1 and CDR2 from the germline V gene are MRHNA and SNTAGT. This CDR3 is CASSDVIAGYNEQFF. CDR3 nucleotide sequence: TGTGCCAGCAGTGACGTGATAGCGGGATACAATGAGCAGTTCTTC.

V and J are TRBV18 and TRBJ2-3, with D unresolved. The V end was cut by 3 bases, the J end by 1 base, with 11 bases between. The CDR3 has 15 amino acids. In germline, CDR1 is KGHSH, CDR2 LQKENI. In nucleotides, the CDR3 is TGTGCCAGCTCACCCCTCGCCGGAGGCACAGATACGCAGTATTTT. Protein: CASSPLAGGTDTQYF.

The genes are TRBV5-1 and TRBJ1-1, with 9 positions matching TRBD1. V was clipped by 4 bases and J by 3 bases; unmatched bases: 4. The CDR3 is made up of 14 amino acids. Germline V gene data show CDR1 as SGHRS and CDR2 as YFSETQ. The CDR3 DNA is TGCGCCAGCAGCCTGGGACAGGGCTACACTGAAGCTTTCTTT. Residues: CASSLGQGYTEAFF.

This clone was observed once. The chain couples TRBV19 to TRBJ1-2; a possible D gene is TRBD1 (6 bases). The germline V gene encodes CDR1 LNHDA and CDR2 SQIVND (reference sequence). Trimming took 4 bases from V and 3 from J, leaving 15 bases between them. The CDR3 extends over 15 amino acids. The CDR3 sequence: CASSRQAHTDYGYTF. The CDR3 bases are TGTGCCAGTAGTAGACAGGCCCACACGGACTATGGCTACACCTTC.

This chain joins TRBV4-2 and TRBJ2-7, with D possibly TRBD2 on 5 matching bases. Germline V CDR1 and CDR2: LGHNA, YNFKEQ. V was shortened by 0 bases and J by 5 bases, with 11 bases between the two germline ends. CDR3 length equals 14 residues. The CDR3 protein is CASSQDPEVHEQYF. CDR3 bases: TGTGCCAGCAGCCAAGACCCGGAGGTCCACGAGCAGTACTTC.

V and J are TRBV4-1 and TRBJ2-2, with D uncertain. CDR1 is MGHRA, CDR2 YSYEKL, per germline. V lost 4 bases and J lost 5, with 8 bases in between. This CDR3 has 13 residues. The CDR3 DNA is TGCGCCAGCAGCCCCCCCCGGACCGGGGAGCTGTTTTTT. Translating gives CASSPPRTGELFF.

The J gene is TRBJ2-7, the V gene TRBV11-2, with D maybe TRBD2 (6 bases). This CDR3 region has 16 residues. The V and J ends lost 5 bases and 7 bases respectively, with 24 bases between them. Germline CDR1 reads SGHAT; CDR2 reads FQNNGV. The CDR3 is CASSPIRGVVRGEQYF. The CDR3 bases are TGTGCCAGCAGCCCTATTCGGGGTGTTGTACGGGGGGAGCAGTACTTC.

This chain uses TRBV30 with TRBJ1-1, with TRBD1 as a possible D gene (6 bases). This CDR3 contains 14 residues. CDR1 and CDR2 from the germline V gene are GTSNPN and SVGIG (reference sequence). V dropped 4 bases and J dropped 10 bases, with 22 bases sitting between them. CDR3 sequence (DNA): TGTGCCTGGACCCTGAAGGGGGGGATAGGCCGAGCTTTCTTT. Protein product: CAWTLKGGIGRAFF.

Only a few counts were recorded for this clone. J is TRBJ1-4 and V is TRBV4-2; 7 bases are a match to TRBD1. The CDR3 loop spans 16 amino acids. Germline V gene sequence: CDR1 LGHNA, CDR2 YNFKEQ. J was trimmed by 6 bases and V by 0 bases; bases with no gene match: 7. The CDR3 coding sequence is TGTGCCAGCAGCCAAGACGTAGGGACAGAGGATGAAAAACTGTTTTTT. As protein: CASSQDVGTEDEKLFF.

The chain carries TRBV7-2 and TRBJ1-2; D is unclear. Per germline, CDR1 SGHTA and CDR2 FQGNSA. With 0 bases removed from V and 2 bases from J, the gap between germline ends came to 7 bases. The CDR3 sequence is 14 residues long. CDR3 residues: CASSLAHQNYGYTF. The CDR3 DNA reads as TGTGCCAGCAGCTTAGCACACCAGAACTATGGCTACACCTTC.

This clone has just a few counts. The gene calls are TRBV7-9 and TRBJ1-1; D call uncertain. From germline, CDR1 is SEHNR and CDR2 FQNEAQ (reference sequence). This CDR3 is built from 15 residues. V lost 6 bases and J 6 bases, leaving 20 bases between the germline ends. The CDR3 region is CASRGLALRTSEAFF. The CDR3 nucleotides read TGTGCCAGCAGAGGTTTGGCACTGCGGACTTCTGAAGCTTTCTTT.

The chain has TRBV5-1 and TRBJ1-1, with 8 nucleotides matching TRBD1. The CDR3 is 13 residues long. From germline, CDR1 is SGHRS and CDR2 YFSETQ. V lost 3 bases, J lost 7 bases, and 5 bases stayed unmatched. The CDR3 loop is CASSSTGANEAFF. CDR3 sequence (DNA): TGCGCCAGCAGCTCGACAGGGGCCAATGAAGCTTTCTTT.

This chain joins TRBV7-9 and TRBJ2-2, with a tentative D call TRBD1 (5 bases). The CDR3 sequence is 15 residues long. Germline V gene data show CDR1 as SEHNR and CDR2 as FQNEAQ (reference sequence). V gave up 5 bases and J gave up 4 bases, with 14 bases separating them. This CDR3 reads CASSTGAGSTGELFF. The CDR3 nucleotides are TGTGCCAGCAGCACTGGGGCAGGAAGCACCGGGGAGCTGTTTTTT. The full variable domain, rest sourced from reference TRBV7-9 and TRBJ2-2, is DTGVSQNPRHKITKRGQNVTFRCDPISEHNRLYWYRQTLGQGPEFLTYFQNEAQLEKSRLLSDRFSAERPKGSFSTLEIQRTEQGDSAMYLCASSTGAGSTGELFFGEGSRLTVL.

The CDR3: CASSPRSSGSIGMNTEAFF. The CDR3 DNA reads TGTGCCAGCTCACCAAGAAGTTCAGGGTCAATAGGCATGAACACTGAAGCTTTCTTT. The chain joins TRBV18 to TRBJ1-1; D may be TRBD1 (5 bases). V shed 2 bases and J shed 0 bases, with 22 bases lying between them. Germline CDR1 KGHSH, CDR2 LQKENI. The CDR3 is 19 residues long. Full variable domain (rest looked up from reference TRBV18 and TRBJ1-1): NAGVMQNPRHLVRRRGQEARLRCSPMKGHSHVYWYRQLPEEGLKFMVYLQKENIIDESGMPKERFSAEFPKEGPSILRIQQVVRGDSAAYFCASSPRSSGSIGMNTEAFFGQGTRLTVV.

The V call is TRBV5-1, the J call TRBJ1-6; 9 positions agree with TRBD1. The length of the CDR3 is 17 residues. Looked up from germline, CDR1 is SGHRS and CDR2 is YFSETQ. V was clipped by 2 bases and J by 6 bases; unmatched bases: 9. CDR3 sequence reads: CASSLFGTGSFNSPLHF. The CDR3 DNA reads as TGCGCCAGCAGCTTATTCGGGACAGGGTCTTTTAATTCACCCCTCCACTTT.

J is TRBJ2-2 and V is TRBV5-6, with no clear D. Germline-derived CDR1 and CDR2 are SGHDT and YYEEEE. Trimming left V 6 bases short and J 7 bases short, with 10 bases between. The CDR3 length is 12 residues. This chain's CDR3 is CASTYLHGELFF. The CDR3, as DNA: TGTGCCAGCACCTACCTGCACGGGGAGCTGTTTTTT. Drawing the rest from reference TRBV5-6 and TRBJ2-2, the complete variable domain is DAGVTQSPTHLIKTRGQQVTLRCSPKSGHDTVSWYQQALGQGPQFIFQYYEEEERQRGNFPDRFSGHQFPNYSSELNVNALLLGDSALYLCASTYLHGELFFGEGSRLTVL.

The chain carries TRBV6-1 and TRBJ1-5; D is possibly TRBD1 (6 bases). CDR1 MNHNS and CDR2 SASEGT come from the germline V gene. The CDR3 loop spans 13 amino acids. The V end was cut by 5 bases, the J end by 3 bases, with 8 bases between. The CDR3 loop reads CASSRQVNQPQHF. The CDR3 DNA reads TGTGCCAGCAGTCGACAGGTCAATCAGCCCCAGCATTTT.